This TCR beta chain was identified during a study of glioma-infiltrating T cells after dendritic cell vaccination. This sample's time point: after dendritic cell vaccination, including at tumor progression/relapse. Germline V lookup: CDR1 LNHDA, CDR2 SQIVND (reference sequence). Trimming left V 7 bases short and J 5 bases short, with 14 bases between. The CDR3 extends over 13 amino acids. Here immunoSEQ multiplex PCR was the method, and the copy in TCRdb shows in-frame clones only, minus some. In the table there are about 99,000 clones, 65% to 85% of which are singletons. This TCR was sampled from a human donor with glioblastoma. The rearrangement joins TRBV19 to TRBJ1-2, with D perhaps matching TRBD1 (6 bases). The sample consisted of blood, taken after dendritic cell vaccination. CDR3 bases: TGTGCCAGTAAGCAGGGGTTGAGGTATGGCTACACCTTC. Encoded protein: CASKQGLRYGYTF.